The present TCR beta chain was sequenced within a study of blood T cell repertoires in COVID-19. Study overall: Sample material is recorded as cDNA or gDNA derived from T cells, B-cell-depleted T cells, or PBMCs.

Per the original methods: Amplification with reference gene primers provided the estimates of nucleated cell counts. Produced via immunoSEQ multiplex PCR; TCRdb's table is partial and in-frame only. V and J calls and clone size are as listed in that table; D and trimming were resolved from the DNA. Among fewer than 300,000 clones listed, 88% were seen once. CDR1 LGHNA and CDR2 YNFKEQ come from the germline V gene. The CDR3 contains 13 residues. With 8 bases clipped from V and 9 bases from J, the junction kept 8 bases outside the gene matches. The TCR was taken from a woman between 25 and 40 years old with acute or convalescent COVID-19. The V call is TRBV4-2, the J call TRBJ2-1, with TRBD2 matching 9 bases. Sequencing input: peripheral blood. CDR3 sequence: CASRREGMGEQFF. CDR3 nucleotide sequence: TGTGCCAGCCGGCGGGAGGGCATGGGTGAGCAGTTCTTC.